This TCR beta chain emerged from a study of T cell repertoires in cytomegalovirus infection. In regard to this clonotype: What it binds is not known.

TCRdb reanalysed the reads using MiXCR and keeps one entry per CDR3 protein. The table has 900,000 to 950,000 distinct CDR3 sequences, roughly 30% seen once. The CDR3 is made up of 14 amino acids. The V gene's germline CDR1 is MNHNY and CDR2 SVGAGI (reference sequence). V gave up 2 bases and J gave up 9 bases, with 17 bases separating them. The clonotype originates from a human donor in good health (CMV status not recorded). Some clones in this sample may be carry-over from other donors' samples. The sequencing used cultured CD8+ T cells from PBMCs, collected from culture after CMV antigen stimulation. V and J are TRBV6-6 and TRBJ2-7, with D possibly matching TRBD2 (5 bases). In DNA form, the CDR3 reads TGTGCCAGCAGTTACACCGGGCAGGAGGAAGGGCAGTACTTC. It translates to CASSYTGQEEGQYF.